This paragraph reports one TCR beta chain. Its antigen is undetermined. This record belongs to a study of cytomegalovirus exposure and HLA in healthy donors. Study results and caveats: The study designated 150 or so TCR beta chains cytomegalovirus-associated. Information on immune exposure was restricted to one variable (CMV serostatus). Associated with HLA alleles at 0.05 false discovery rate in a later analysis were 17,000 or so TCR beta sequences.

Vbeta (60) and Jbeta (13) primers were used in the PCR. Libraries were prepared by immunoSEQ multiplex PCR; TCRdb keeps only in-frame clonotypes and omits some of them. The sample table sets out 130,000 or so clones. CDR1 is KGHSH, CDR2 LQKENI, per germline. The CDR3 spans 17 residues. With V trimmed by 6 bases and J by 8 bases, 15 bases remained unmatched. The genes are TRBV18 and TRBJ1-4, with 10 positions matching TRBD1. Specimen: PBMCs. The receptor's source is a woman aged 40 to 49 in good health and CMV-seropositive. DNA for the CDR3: TGTGCCAGCTCTCTCGCCTTCGGACAGGGGGGAAACGAAAAACTGTTTTTT. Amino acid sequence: CASSLAFGQGGNEKLFF.